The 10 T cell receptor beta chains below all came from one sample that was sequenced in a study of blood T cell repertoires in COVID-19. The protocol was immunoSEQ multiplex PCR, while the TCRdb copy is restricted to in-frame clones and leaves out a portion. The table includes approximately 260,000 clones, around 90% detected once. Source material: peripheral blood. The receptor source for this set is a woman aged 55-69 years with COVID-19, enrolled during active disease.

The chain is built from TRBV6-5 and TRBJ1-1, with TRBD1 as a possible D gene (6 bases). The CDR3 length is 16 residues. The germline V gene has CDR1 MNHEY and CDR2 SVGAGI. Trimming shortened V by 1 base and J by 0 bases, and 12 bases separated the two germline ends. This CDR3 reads CASSYWGGTMNTEAFF. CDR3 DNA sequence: TGTGCCAGCAGTTACTGGGGGGGCACCATGAACACTGAAGCTTTCTTT.

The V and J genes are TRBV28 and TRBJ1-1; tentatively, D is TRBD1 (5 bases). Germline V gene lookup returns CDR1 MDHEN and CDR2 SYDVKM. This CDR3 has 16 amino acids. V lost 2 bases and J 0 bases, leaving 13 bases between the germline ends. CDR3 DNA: TGTGCCAGCAGTTTAATCAGGGATGGCATGAACACTGAAGCTTTCTTT. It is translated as CASSLIRDGMNTEAFF.

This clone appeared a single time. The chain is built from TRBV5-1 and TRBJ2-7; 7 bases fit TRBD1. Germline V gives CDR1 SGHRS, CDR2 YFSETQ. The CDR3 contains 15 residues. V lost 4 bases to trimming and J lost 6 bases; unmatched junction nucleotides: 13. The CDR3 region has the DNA TGCGCCAGCAGCCTGGAGGACAGGTACTATGGCGAGCAGTACTTC. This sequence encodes CASSLEDRYYGEQYF.

CDR3 loop: CASGGQPSSFRAFF. DNA for the CDR3: TGTGCCAGCGGGGGACAGCCATCCTCCTTTCGAGCTTTCTTT. V is TRBV7-2 and J is TRBJ1-1; 7 bases map to TRBD1. V dropped 8 bases and J dropped 10; count of bases not matched to a gene: 16. Germline CDR1 SGHTA, CDR2 FQGNSA. CDR3 size: 14 residues.

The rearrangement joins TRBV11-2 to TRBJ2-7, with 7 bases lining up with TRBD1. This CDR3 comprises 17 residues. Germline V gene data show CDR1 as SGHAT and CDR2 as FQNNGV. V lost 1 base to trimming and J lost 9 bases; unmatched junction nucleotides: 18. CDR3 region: CASSLGQGNRILQGQYF. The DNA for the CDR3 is TGTGCCAGCAGCTTAGGACAGGGCAATCGAATCCTCCAGGGGCAGTACTTC.

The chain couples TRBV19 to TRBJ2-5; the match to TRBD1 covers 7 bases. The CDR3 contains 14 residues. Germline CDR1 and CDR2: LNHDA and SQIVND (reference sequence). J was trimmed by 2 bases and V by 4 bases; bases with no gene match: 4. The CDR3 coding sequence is TGTGCCAGTAGTAGGGGACAGTTACAAGAGACCCAGTACTTC. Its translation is CASSRGQLQETQYF.

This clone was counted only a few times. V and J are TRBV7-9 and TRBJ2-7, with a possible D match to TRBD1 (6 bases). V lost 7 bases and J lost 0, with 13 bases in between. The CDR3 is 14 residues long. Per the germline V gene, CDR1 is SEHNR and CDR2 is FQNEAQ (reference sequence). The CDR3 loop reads CASTTTGSSYEQYF. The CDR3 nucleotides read TGTGCCAGCACCACTACAGGGAGCTCCTACGAGCAGTACTTC.

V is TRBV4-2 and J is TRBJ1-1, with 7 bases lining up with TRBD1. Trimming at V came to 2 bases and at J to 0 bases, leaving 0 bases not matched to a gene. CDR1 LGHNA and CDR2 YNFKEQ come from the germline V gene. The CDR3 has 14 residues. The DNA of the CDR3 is TGTGCCAGCAGCCAAACAGGGGTGAACACTGAAGCTTTCTTT. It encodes CASSQTGVNTEAFF.

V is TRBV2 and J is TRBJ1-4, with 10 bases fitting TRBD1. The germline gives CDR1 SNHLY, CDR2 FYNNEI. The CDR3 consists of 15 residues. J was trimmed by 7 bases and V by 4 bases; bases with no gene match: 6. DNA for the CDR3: TGTGCCAGCAGTGCCTTAGGGACAGGGGCTGAAAAACTGTTTTTT. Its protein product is CASSALGTGAEKLFF. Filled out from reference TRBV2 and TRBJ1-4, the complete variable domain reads EPEVTQTPSHQVTQMGQEVILRCVPISNHLYFYWYRQILGQKVEFLVSFYNNEISEKSEIFDDQFSVERPDGSNFTLKIRSTKLEDSAMYFCASSALGTGAEKLFFGSGTQLSVL.

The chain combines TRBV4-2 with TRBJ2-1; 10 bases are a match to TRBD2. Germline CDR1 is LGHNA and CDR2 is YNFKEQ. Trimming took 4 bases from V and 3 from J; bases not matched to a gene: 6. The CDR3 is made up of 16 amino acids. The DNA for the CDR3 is TGTGCCAGCAGCCCACCGGGACTAGCGTACTACAATGAGCAGTTCTTC. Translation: CASSPPGLAYYNEQFF.